These 3 T cell receptor beta chains share one sample of origin, sequenced in a study of control samples from healthy donors and cancer patients. Libraries were prepared by immunoSEQ multiplex PCR; TCRdb keeps only in-frame clonotypes and omits some of them. The repertoire has some 45,000 clones, less than 90% of them found once; the top ten carry about 45%. Sequencing was done on a sample of blood. The receptors stem from a man aged 60 to 75 in good health.

The J gene is TRBJ2-1, the V gene TRBV25-1; TRBD2 aligns across 13 bases. The germline CDR1 and CDR2 sequences are MGHDK and SYGVNS. The CDR3 is 16 residues long. The trim removed 5 bases at V and 4 bases at J, leaving 5 bases unmatched. CDR3 residues: CASSWTSGGRYNEQFF. The DNA for the CDR3 is TGTGCCAGCAGTTGGACTAGCGGGGGACGTTACAATGAGCAGTTCTTC. The full variable domain, completed using reference TRBV25-1 and TRBJ2-1, is EADIYQTPRYLVIGTGKKITLECSQTMGHDKMYWYQQDPGMELHLIHYSYGVNSTEKGDLSSESTVSRIRTEHFPLTLESARPSHTSQYLCASSWTSGGRYNEQFFGPGTRLTVL.

The rearrangement links TRBV7-2 to TRBJ2-5, with 13 nucleotides matching TRBD2. Germline assignment: CDR1 SGHTA and CDR2 FQGNSA. The V segment lost 2 bases and the J segment 0 bases; nucleotides outside the gene matches: 3. The CDR3 is made up of 17 amino acids. The CDR3 reads CASSLQGLAGYQETQYF. The CDR3 DNA reads TGTGCCAGCAGCTTACAGGGACTAGCGGGGTACCAAGAGACCCAGTACTTC.

CDR3 amino acids: CASSADRGFFDSNQPQHF. Here the CDR3 DNA reads TGTGCCAGTAGTGCTGACAGGGGGTTCTTTGATAGCAATCAGCCCCAGCATTTT. The chain joins TRBV19 to TRBJ1-5; 9 bases agree with TRBD1. The V gene's germline CDR1 is LNHDA and CDR2 SQIVND (reference sequence). This CDR3 has 18 residues. The ends lost 5 bases at V and 0 bases at J; junction bases unmatched: 11.